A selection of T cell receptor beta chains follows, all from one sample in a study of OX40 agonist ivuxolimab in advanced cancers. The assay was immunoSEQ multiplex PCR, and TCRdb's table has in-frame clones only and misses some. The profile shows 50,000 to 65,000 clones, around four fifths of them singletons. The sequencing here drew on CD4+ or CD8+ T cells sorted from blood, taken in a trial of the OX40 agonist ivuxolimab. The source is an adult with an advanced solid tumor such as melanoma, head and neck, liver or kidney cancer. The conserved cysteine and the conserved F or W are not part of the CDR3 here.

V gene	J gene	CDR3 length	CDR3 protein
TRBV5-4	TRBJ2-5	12	ASSSRTGSETQY
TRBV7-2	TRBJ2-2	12	ASSLSGEAGELF
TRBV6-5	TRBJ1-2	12	ASTLGGTNYGYT
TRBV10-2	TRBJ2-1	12	ASTKRGQGNEQF
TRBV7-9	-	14	ASSLGWTGGSYEQY
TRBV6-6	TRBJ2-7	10	ASSYAGYEQY
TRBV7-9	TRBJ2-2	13	ASSPGQGNTGELF
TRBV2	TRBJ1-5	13	ASRSRGQGNQPQH
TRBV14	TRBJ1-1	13	ASSQVMGRAAEAF
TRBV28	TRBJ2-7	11	ASSSANSYEQY
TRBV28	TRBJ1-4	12	ASSLRGHNEKLF
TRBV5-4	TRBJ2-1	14	ASSLEGINSYNEQF
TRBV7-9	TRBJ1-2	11	ASRPPETYGYT
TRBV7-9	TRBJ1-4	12	ASSLVGSSEKLF
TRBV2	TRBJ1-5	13	ASLQGAFGNQPQH
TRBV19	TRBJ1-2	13	ASSIDGQGNYGYT
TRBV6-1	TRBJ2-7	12	ASQTGTGLYEQY
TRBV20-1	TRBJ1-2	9	SVNRNYGYT
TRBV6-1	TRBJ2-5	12	ASSVLSTQETQY
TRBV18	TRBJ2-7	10	ASSPSAYEQY
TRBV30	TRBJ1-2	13	AWSADLVGNYGYT
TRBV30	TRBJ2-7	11	AWRRVAFYEQY
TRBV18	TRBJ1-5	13	ASSPSDSSNQPQH
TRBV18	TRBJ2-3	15	ASSPSSGRGGTDTQY
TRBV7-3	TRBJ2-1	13	ASSSLGGEYNEQF
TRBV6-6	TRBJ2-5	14	ASSHGTSGGQETQY
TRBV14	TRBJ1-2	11	ASSQGQFYGYT
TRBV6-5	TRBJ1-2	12	ASSYAGGGYGYT
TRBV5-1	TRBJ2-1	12	ASSLDRDYNEQF
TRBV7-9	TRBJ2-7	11	ASSAKGRGEQY
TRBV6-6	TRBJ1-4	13	ASSYSWGREEKLF
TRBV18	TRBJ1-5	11	ASSPGQNQPQH
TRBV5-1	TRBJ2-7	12	ASSLGQGGGEQY
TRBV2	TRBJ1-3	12	ASSPTGAGNTIY
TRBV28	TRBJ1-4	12	ASRKTATNEKLF
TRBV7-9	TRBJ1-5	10	ASSPSDQPQH
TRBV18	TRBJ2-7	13	ASSPPAGGRGKQY
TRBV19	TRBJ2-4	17	ASIVPLAGGKRAKNIQY
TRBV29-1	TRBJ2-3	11	SVGPGLGDTQY
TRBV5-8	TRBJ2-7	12	ASSLPGQGYEQY
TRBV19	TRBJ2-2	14	ASSILSGRPPGELF
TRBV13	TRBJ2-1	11	ASSPDFRGEQF
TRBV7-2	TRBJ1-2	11	ASSLALRDRAA
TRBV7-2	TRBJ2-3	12	ASSPGQGPDTQY
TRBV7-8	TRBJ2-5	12	ASSLTGLRETQY
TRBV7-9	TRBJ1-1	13	ASSARDRVRTEAF
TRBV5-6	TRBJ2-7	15	ASSSARDTRTSYEQY